A selection of T cell receptor beta chains follows, all from one sample in a study of blood T cells in healthy people across ages. Each CDR3 protein gets one entry after TCRdb re-called the 5' RACE reads with MiXCR. The table includes about 1.6 million distinct CDR3 sequences, roughly 32% detected once. The material sequenced was blood. These receptors originate from a woman aged 25 to 39 in good health. The CDR3 runs from the conserved cysteine through the conserved F or W. The D gene is left open where the match is weak. Where a row states a size, it is once, few, many or the class of an expanded clone; other rows omit it.

d_gene: NA; j_gene: TRBJ2-5; abundance: many; v_gene: TRBV20-1; CDR3aa: CSAPGARETQYF; CDR3nt: TGCAGTGCCCCCGGGGCCCGGGAGACCCAGTACTTC
d_gene: TRBD1; j_gene: TRBJ2-7; abundance: many; v_gene: TRBV29-1; CDR3aa: CSVTGVAEQYF; CDR3nt: TGCAGCGTAACAGGGGTAGCCGAGCAGTACTTC
d_gene: NA; j_gene: TRBJ1-3; abundance: NA; v_gene: TRBV12-3/TRBV12-4; CDR3aa: CASSSGGNGNTIYF; CDR3nt: TGTGCCAGCAGTTCCGGGGGGAACGGAAACACCATATATTTT
d_gene: NA; j_gene: TRBJ2-1; abundance: few; v_gene: TRBV5-1; CDR3aa: CASSLSVSGGPSSYNEQFF; CDR3nt: TGCGCCAGCAGCTTGAGTGTTTCCGGGGGGCCTAGCTCCTACAATGAGCAGTTCTTC
d_gene: TRBD1; j_gene: TRBJ2-5; abundance: NA; v_gene: TRBV20-1; CDR3aa: CSARGDRGPGETQYF; CDR3nt: TGCAGTGCTAGAGGGGACAGGGGGCCAGGAGAGACCCAGTACTTC
d_gene: NA; j_gene: TRBJ2-1; abundance: NA; v_gene: TRBV6-2/TRBV6-3; CDR3aa: CASSFKTGATSAKLYNEQFF; CDR3nt: TGTGCCAGCAGTTTCAAGACAGGGGCGACTAGCGCGAAACTCTACAATGAGCAGTTCTTC
d_gene: NA; j_gene: TRBJ2-1; abundance: NA; v_gene: TRBV5-1; CDR3aa: CASSLPRDGSSYNEQFF; CDR3nt: TGCGCCAGCAGCTTACCCAGGGACGGGAGCTCCTACAATGAGCAGTTCTTC
d_gene: NA; j_gene: TRBJ2-7; abundance: NA; v_gene: TRBV9; CDR3aa: CASSAEGSLAYEQYF; CDR3nt: TGTGCCAGCAGCGCCGAGGGGTCTCTGGCCTACGAGCAGTACTTC
d_gene: NA; j_gene: TRBJ1-4; abundance: once; v_gene: TRBV5-1; CDR3aa: CASSFRGDATNEKLFF; CDR3nt: TGCGCCAGCAGCTTTAGGGGGGATGCAACTAATGAAAAACTGTTTTTT
d_gene: TRBD2; j_gene: TRBJ2-1; abundance: few; v_gene: TRBV24-1; CDR3aa: CATSDLLPTAGVDEQFF; CDR3nt: TGTGCCACCAGTGATTTGCTCCCCACAGCGGGAGTCGATGAGCAGTTCTTC
d_gene: TRBD1; j_gene: TRBJ2-7; abundance: NA; v_gene: TRBV29-1; CDR3aa: CSVEGGQGRLEQYF; CDR3nt: TGCAGCGTTGAAGGGGGACAGGGACGCCTGGAGCAGTACTTC
d_gene: NA; j_gene: TRBJ2-1; abundance: NA; v_gene: TRBV14; CDR3aa: CASSSPGDLSSYNKQFF; CDR3nt: TGTGCCAGCAGCTCTCCAGGGGACCTGAGCTCCTACAATAAGCAGTTCTTC
d_gene: TRBD1; j_gene: TRBJ2-7; abundance: few; v_gene: TRBV5-5; CDR3aa: CASIHLGQGMYEQYF; CDR3nt: TGTGCCAGCATACATCTCGGACAGGGAATGTACGAGCAGTACTTC
d_gene: TRBD2; j_gene: TRBJ2-5; abundance: many; v_gene: TRBV7-2; CDR3aa: CASSGAGGETQYF; CDR3nt: TGTGCCAGCAGCGGGGCGGGGGGAGAGACCCAGTACTTC
d_gene: TRBD2; j_gene: TRBJ2-1; abundance: few; v_gene: TRBV9; CDR3aa: CASSVSGRADEQFF; CDR3nt: TGTGCCAGCAGCGTTAGCGGGAGGGCGGATGAGCAGTTCTTC
d_gene: NA; j_gene: TRBJ2-3; abundance: NA; v_gene: TRBV12-3/TRBV12-4; CDR3aa: CASSLAGRGADAQYF; CDR3nt: TGTGCCAGCAGTTTAGCTGGTAGGGGAGCTGATGCGCAGTATTTT
d_gene: NA; j_gene: TRBJ2-5; abundance: NA; v_gene: TRBV7-3; CDR3aa: CASSISRAGTQYF; CDR3nt: TGTGCCAGCAGCATCTCTAGGGCCGGGACCCAGTACTTC
d_gene: NA; j_gene: TRBJ2-1; abundance: few; v_gene: TRBV4-1; CDR3aa: CASSQGSQGVDEQFF; CDR3nt: TGCGCCAGCAGCCAAGGGAGCCAGGGTGTCGATGAGCAGTTCTTC
d_gene: TRBD2; j_gene: TRBJ2-1; abundance: few; v_gene: TRBV7-3; CDR3aa: CASSTTGTSSYEQFF; CDR3nt: TGTGCCAGCAGCACCACCGGGACTAGCAGTTATGAGCAGTTCTTC
d_gene: NA; j_gene: TRBJ2-3; abundance: NA; v_gene: TRBV3-1; CDR3aa: CASSQMEEDTQYF; CDR3nt: TGTGCCAGCAGCCAGATGGAGGAAGATACGCAGTATTTT
d_gene: NA; j_gene: TRBJ2-3; abundance: few; v_gene: TRBV30; CDR3aa: CAWSVRPGVGDTQYF; CDR3nt: TGTGCCTGGAGTGTACGTCCGGGAGTGGGAGATACGCAGTATTTT
d_gene: NA; j_gene: TRBJ1-2; abundance: NA; v_gene: TRBV30; CDR3aa: CAWGEYGYTF; CDR3nt: TGTGCCTGGGGGGAGTATGGCTACACCTTC
d_gene: TRBD2; j_gene: TRBJ2-5; abundance: few; v_gene: TRBV7-8; CDR3aa: CASSWLSLAGSQETQYF; CDR3nt: TGTGCCAGCAGCTGGTTGTCGCTAGCGGGGAGCCAAGAGACCCAGTACTTC